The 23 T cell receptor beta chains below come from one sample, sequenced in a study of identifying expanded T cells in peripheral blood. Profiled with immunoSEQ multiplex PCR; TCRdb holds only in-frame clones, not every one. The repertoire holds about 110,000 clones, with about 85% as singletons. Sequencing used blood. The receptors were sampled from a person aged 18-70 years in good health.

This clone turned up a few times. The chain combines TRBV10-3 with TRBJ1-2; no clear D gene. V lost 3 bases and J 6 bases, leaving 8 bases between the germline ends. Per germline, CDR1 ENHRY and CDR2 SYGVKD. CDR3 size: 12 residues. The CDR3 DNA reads TGTGCCATCAGTGATCACACAGATGGCTACACCTTC. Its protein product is CAISDHTDGYTF.

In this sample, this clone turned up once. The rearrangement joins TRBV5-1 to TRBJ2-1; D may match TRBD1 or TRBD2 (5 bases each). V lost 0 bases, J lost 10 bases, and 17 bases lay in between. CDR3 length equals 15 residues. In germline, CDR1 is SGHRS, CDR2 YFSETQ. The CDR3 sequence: CASSLVVNSEGEQFF. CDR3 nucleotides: TGCGCCAGCAGCTTGGTTGTTAACTCCGAGGGGGAGCAGTTCTTC.

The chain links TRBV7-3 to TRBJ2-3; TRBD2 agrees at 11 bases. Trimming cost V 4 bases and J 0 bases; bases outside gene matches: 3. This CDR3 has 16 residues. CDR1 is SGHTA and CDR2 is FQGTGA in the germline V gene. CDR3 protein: CASSSWTSGSTDTQYF. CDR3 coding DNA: TGTGCCAGCAGCTCATGGACTAGCGGGAGCACAGATACGCAGTATTTT.

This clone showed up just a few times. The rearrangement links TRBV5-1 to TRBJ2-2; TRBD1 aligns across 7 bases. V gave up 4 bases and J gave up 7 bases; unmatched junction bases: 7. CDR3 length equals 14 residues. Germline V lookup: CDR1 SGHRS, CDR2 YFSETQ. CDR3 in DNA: TGCGCCAGCAGCCCCGACAGGGTCTTCGGGGAGCTGTTTTTT. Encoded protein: CASSPDRVFGELFF.

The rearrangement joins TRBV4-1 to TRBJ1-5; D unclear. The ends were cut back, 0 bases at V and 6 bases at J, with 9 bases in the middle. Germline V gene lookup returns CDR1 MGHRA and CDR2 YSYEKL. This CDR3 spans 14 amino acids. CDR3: CASSQDRGGQPQHF. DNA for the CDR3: TGCGCCAGCAGCCAAGATCGAGGAGGTCAGCCCCAGCATTTT.

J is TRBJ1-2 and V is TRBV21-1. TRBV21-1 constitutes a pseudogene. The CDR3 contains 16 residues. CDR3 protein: CASSKEGRENRYGYTF. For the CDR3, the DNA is TGTGCCAGCAGCAAGGAGGGCAGGGAAAACCGCTATGGCTACACCTTC.

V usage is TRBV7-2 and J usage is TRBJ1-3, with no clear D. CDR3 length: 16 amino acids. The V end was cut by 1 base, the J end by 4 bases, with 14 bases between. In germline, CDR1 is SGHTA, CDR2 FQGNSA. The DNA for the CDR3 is TGTGCCAGCAGCTTAGGCGGATTTGTCCAAGGAAACACCATATATTTT. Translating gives CASSLGGFVQGNTIYF.

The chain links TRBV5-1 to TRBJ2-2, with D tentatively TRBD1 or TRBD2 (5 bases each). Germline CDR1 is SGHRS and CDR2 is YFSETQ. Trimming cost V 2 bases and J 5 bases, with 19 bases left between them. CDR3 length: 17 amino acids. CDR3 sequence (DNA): TGCGCCAGCAGCTTATATGAGGGTCAGGGCAGGACCGGGGAGCTGTTTTTT. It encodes CASSLYEGQGRTGELFF.

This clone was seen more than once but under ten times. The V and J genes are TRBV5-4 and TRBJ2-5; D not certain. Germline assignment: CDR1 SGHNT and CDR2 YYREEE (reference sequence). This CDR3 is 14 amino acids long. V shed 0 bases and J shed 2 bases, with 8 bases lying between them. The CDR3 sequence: CASSLEGPQETQYF. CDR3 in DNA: TGTGCCAGCAGCTTGGAAGGGCCGCAAGAGACCCAGTACTTC.

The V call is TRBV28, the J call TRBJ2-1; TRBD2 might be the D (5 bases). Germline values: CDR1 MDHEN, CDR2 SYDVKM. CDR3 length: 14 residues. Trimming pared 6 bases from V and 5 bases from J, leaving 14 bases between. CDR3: CASRKERVDNEQFF. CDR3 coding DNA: TGTGCCAGCAGAAAAGAGAGGGTGGACAATGAGCAGTTCTTC.

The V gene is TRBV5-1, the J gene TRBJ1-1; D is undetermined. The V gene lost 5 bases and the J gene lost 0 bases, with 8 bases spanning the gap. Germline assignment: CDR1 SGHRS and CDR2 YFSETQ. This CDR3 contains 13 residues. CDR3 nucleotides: TGCGCCAGCAGGGTCAGCCTGAACACTGAAGCTTTCTTT. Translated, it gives CASRVSLNTEAFF.

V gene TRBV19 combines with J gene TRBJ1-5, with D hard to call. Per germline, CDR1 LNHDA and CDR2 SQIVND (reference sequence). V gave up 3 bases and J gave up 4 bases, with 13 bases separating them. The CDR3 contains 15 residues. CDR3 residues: CASSIGPNENQPQHF. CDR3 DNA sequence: TGTGCCAGTAGTATTGGCCCCAACGAGAATCAGCCCCAGCATTTT.

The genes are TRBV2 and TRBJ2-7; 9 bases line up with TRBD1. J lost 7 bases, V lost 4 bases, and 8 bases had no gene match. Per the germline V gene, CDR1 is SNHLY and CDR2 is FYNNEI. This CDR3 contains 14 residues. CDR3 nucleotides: TGTGCCAGCAGTGCCCAAACGACAGGGGGAGAGCAGTACTTC. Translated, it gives CASSAQTTGGEQYF.

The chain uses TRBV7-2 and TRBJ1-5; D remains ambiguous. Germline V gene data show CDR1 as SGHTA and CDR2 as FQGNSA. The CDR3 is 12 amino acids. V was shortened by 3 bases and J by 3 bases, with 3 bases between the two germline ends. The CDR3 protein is CASSFYNQPQHF. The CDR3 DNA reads TGTGCCAGCAGCTTCTACAATCAGCCCCAGCATTTT. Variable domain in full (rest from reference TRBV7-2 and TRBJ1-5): GAGVSQSPSNKVTEKGKDVELRCDPISGHTALYWYRQSLGQGLEFLIYFQGNSAPDKSGLPSDRFSAERTGGSVSTLTIQRTQQEDSAVYLCASSFYNQPQHFGDGTRLSIL.

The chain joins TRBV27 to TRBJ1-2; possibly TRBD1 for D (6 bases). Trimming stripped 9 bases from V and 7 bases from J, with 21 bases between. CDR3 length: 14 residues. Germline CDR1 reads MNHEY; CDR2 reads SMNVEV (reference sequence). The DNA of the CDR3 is TGTGCCAGTCAGGAATCTACAGGGTGGGGTGGCTACACCTTC. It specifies CASQESTGWGGYTF.

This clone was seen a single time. DNA of the CDR3: TGCAGCGTTGCCATGGGTTTCTCTGGAAACACCATATATTTT. As protein: CSVAMGFSGNTIYF. This rearrangement joins TRBV29-1 to TRBJ1-3, with D uncertain. This CDR3 has 14 amino acids. Per the germline V gene, CDR1 is SQVTM and CDR2 is ANQGSEA. V lost 4 bases and J lost 0, with 10 bases in between. Variable domain in full (rest from reference TRBV29-1 and TRBJ1-3): SAVISQKPSRDICQRGTSLTIQCQVDSQVTMMFWYRQQPGQSLTLIATANQGSEATYESGFVIDKFPISRPNLTFSTLTVSNMSPEDSSIYLCSVAMGFSGNTIYFGEGSWLTVV.

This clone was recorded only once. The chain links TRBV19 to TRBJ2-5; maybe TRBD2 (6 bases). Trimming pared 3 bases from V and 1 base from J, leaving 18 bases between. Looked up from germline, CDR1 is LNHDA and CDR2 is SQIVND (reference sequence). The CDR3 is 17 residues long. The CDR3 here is CASSIGFGTRTQETQYF. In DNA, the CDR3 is TGTGCCAGTAGTATTGGGTTCGGGACTCGGACCCAAGAGACCCAGTACTTC.

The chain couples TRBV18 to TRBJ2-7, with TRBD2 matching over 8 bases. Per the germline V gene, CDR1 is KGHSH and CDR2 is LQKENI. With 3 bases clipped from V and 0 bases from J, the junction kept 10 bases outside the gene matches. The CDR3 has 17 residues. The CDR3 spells CASSPPSGRVSSYEQYF. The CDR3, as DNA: TGTGCCAGCTCACCGCCCAGCGGGAGAGTAAGCTCCTACGAGCAGTACTTC.

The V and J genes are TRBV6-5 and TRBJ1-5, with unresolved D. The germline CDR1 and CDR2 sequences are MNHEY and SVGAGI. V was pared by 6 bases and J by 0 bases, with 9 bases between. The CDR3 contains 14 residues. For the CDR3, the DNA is TGTGCCAGCAGCAGAGGTAATAGCAATCAGCCCCAGCATTTT. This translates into CASSRGNSNQPQHF.

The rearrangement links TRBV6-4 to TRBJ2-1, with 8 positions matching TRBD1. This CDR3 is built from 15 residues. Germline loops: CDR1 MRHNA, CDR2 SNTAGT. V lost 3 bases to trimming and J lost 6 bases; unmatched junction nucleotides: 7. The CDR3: CASSEGQAPSNEQFF. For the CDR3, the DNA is TGTGCCAGCAGTGAGGGACAGGCCCCCAGCAATGAGCAGTTCTTC.

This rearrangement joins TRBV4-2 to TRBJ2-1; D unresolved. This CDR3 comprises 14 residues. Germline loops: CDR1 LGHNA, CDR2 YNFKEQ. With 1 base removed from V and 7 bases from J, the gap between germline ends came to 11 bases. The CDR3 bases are TGTGCCAGCAGCCAAGCCCGACAAATAAATGAGCAGTTCTTC. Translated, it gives CASSQARQINEQFF.

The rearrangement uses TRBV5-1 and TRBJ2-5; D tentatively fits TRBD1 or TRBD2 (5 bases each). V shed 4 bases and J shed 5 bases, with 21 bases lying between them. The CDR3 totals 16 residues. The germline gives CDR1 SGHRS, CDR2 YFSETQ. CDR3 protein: CASSKTAGSLGETQYF. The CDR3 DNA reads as TGCGCCAGCAGCAAAACCGCAGGGAGCTTGGGCGAGACCCAGTACTTC.

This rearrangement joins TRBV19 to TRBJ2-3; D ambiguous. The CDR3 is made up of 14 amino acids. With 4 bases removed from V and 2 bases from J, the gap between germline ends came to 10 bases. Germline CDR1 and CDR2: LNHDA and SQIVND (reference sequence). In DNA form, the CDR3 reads TGTGCCAGTAGTAGCCGGCCTTTCACAGATACGCAGTATTTT. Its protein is CASSSRPFTDTQYF.